The clone carrying this T cell receptor beta chain has a single count. What it recognizes is unknown. This sample is part of a study of shared clonotypes between healthy human individuals. Recent vaccinations or acute infections were absent in the healthy HIV-negative adult donors. This CDR3 is built from 15 residues. The germline V gene encodes CDR1 KGHSH and CDR2 LQKENI. With 4 bases removed from V and 4 bases from J, the gap between germline ends came to 15 bases. The study, taken as a whole, reports: Naive subsets usually exceeded memory subsets in estimated richness.

Execution of the assay was at deep level. This table comes from immunoSEQ multiplex PCR, and its TCRdb copy is limited to in-frame clones, with some not included. The sample has fewer than 2.5 million clones; 80% to 95% are singletons. Sequenced input: naive CD4+ T cells from PBMCs. Subset in this sample: CD45RA+ positively selected. The V call is TRBV18, the J call TRBJ2-3; no clear D gene. This sequence was found in a man between 18 and 35 years old in good health. Some clones in this sample may be carry-over from other donors' samples. CDR3 bases: TGTGCCAGCTCACAGGCGGTGGAGAGACCAGATACGCAGTATTTT. Its protein is CASSQAVERPDTQYF.